A selection of T cell receptor beta chains follows, all from one sample in a study of PD-L1 blockade in urothelial cancer. Some clones are missing from TCRdb's copy, which holds only in-frame ones; the method was immunoSEQ multiplex PCR. The data contain tens of thousands of clones, around 82% of them singletons. The specimen was PBMCs, collected around atezolizumab (anti-PD-L1) treatment. Receptors originate from a man between 65 and 80 years old with urothelial cancer. The CDR3 runs from the conserved cysteine through the conserved F or W. Fields, in order: D gene, J gene, V gene, clone size, CDR3 DNA, CDR3 protein. The D gene is left open where the match is weak. Where a row states a size, it is once, few, many or the class of an expanded clone; other rows omit it.

D gene: TRBD2
J gene: TRBJ2-4
V gene: TRBV15
clone size: NA
CDR3 DNA: TGTGCCACCAGCAGAGAGCACCCGACCCTCAAGGGCGGGAGGAACGACATTCAGTACTTC
CDR3 protein: CATSREHPTLKGGRNDIQYF

D gene: TRBD2
J gene: TRBJ2-1
V gene: TRBV19
clone size: NA
CDR3 DNA: TGTGCCAGTAGCCCAACGAATGGGCGGGAGGCCGGGAATGAGCAGTTCTTC
CDR3 protein: CASSPTNGREAGNEQFF

D gene: TRBD2
J gene: TRBJ2-2
V gene: TRBV27
clone size: few
CDR3 DNA: TGTGCCAGCAGTTTAGGTCTAGCGGGATGGAACACCGGGGAGCTGTTTTTT
CDR3 protein: CASSLGLAGWNTGELFF

D gene: NA
J gene: TRBJ1-2
V gene: TRBV28
clone size: NA
CDR3 DNA: TGTGCCACGCAGGGGCCTCAATCTAACTATGGCTACACCTTC
CDR3 protein: CATQGPQSNYGYTF

D gene: TRBD2
J gene: TRBJ2-3
V gene: TRBV19
clone size: NA
CDR3 DNA: TGTGCCAGTAGTAGCGGGAGCCGCACAGATACGCAGTATTTT
CDR3 protein: CASSSGSRTDTQYF

D gene: NA
J gene: TRBJ1-5
V gene: TRBV9
clone size: NA
CDR3 DNA: TGTGCCAGCAGCGCCGACAGCTTGAATCAGCCCCAGCATTTT
CDR3 protein: CASSADSLNQPQHF

D gene: NA
J gene: TRBJ2-1
V gene: TRBV27
clone size: NA
CDR3 DNA: TGTGCCAGCAGGCGTCAAGATGAGCAGTTCTTC
CDR3 protein: CASRRQDEQFF

D gene: NA
J gene: TRBJ2-7
V gene: TRBV7-9
clone size: few
CDR3 DNA: TGTGCCAGCAGCTTAGTCGGGGGAGGCTACGAGCAGTACTTC
CDR3 protein: CASSLVGGGYEQYF

D gene: NA
J gene: TRBJ1-1
V gene: TRBV4-2
clone size: NA
CDR3 DNA: TGTGCCAGCAGCCAGGCAGGGGAGCTACGGACTGAAGCTTTCTTT
CDR3 protein: CASSQAGELRTEAFF

D gene: TRBD1
J gene: TRBJ1-1
V gene: TRBV5-5
clone size: NA
CDR3 DNA: TGTGCCAGCAGCCCAAGACAGGGAGCTGAAGCTTTCTTT
CDR3 protein: CASSPRQGAEAFF

D gene: NA
J gene: TRBJ2-7
V gene: TRBV5-6
clone size: NA
CDR3 DNA: TGTGCCAGCAGCGGCAACTCCTACGAGCAGTACTTC
CDR3 protein: CASSGNSYEQYF

D gene: TRBD1
J gene: TRBJ2-1
V gene: TRBV11-3
clone size: NA
CDR3 DNA: TGTGCCAGCAGCTTAGCGGGGACAGGGAGCAGGGGAATGGATGAGCAGTTCTTC
CDR3 protein: CASSLAGTGSRGMDEQFF

D gene: TRBD1
J gene: TRBJ1-6
V gene: TRBV28
clone size: NA
CDR3 DNA: TGTGCCAGTACTACCGGGACAGCGCATAATTCACCCCTCCACTTT
CDR3 protein: CASTTGTAHNSPLHF

D gene: NA
J gene: TRBJ2-1
V gene: TRBV7-3
clone size: NA
CDR3 DNA: TGTGCCAGCAGCTCTACGAGGGACAATGAGCAGTTCTTC
CDR3 protein: CASSSTRDNEQFF

D gene: TRBD2
J gene: TRBJ2-2
V gene: TRBV27
clone size: once
CDR3 DNA: TGTGCCACCCGTTTACGGGGGGCCGGGGAGCTGTTTTTT
CDR3 protein: CATRLRGAGELFF

D gene: NA
J gene: TRBJ2-5
V gene: TRBV4-3
clone size: NA
CDR3 DNA: TGCGCCAGCAGCCAAAACGCAGGGTCATATAACCAAGAGACCCAGTACTTC
CDR3 protein: CASSQNAGSYNQETQYF

D gene: TRBD1
J gene: TRBJ1-1
V gene: TRBV27
clone size: NA
CDR3 DNA: TGTGCCAGCAGTTCCCGGACAGGGAAGACTGAAGCTTTCTTT
CDR3 protein: CASSSRTGKTEAFF

D gene: NA
J gene: TRBJ2-4
V gene: TRBV21-1
clone size: NA
CDR3 DNA: TGTGCCAGCAGCAAAGGACGGGGACAGGGGGCACCCAAAAACATTCAGTACTTC
CDR3 protein: CASSKGRGQGAPKNIQYF

D gene: NA
J gene: TRBJ2-7
V gene: TRBV4-2
clone size: NA
CDR3 DNA: TGTGCCAGCAGCCAAGTAGGGGACTACGAGCAGTACTTC
CDR3 protein: CASSQVGDYEQYF

D gene: NA
J gene: TRBJ1-5
V gene: TRBV2
clone size: NA
CDR3 DNA: TGTGCCAGCAGTGACGCCTACAATCAGCCCCAGCATTTT
CDR3 protein: CASSDAYNQPQHF

D gene: NA
J gene: TRBJ1-5
V gene: TRBV29-1
clone size: once
CDR3 DNA: TGCAGCGTTGTAGGCGGAGGCCTCAATCAGCCCCAGCATTTT
CDR3 protein: CSVVGGGLNQPQHF

D gene: NA
J gene: TRBJ1-1
V gene: TRBV10-2
clone size: NA
CDR3 DNA: TGCGCCAGCAGTATACCATCCCGACAGGCATTAAGGGTACAGAACACTGAAGCTTTCTTT
CDR3 protein: CASSIPSRQALRVQNTEAFF

D gene: NA
J gene: TRBJ1-3
V gene: TRBV7-2
clone size: NA
CDR3 DNA: TGTGCCAGCAGCCAGTATGACTCTGGAAACACCATATATTTT
CDR3 protein: CASSQYDSGNTIYF

D gene: NA
J gene: TRBJ2-1
V gene: TRBV11-2
clone size: NA
CDR3 DNA: TGTGCCAGCAGCTTAGTCCAGGGGTACAATGAGCAGTTCTTC
CDR3 protein: CASSLVQGYNEQFF

D gene: NA
J gene: TRBJ1-4
V gene: TRBV21-1
clone size: NA
CDR3 DNA: TGTGCCAGCCCGCGTACAAAGACAGGGAACGAAAAACTGTTTTTT
CDR3 protein: CASPRTKTGNEKLFF

D gene: NA
J gene: TRBJ2-3
V gene: TRBV4-3
clone size: NA
CDR3 DNA: TGCGCCAGCAGCCGTGCGAACAGCCGCACAGATACGCAGTATTTT
CDR3 protein: CASSRANSRTDTQYF

D gene: NA
J gene: TRBJ2-2
V gene: TRBV13
clone size: NA
CDR3 DNA: TGTGCCAGCAGCGTTCGAGCGGTAAACACCGGGGAGCTGTTTTTT
CDR3 protein: CASSVRAVNTGELFF

D gene: NA
J gene: TRBJ1-2
V gene: TRBV7-9
clone size: NA
CDR3 DNA: TGTGCCAGCAGTATAGATGGGCGCTATGGCTACACCTTC
CDR3 protein: CASSIDGRYGYTF

D gene: NA
J gene: TRBJ2-3
V gene: TRBV10-3
clone size: once
CDR3 DNA: TGTGCCATCAGTGCGACAGAATCAGATACGCAGTATTTT
CDR3 protein: CAISATESDTQYF

D gene: NA
J gene: TRBJ2-3
V gene: TRBV11-1
clone size: NA
CDR3 DNA: TGTGCCAGCAGCTTAGCGAGAGTTGCAGATACGCAGTATTTT
CDR3 protein: CASSLARVADTQYF

D gene: TRBD1
J gene: TRBJ2-7
V gene: TRBV6-5
clone size: NA
CDR3 DNA: TGTGCCAGCAGCCGCGGACAGGGCTACGAGCAGTACTTC
CDR3 protein: CASSRGQGYEQYF

D gene: NA
J gene: TRBJ2-3
V gene: TRBV4-3
clone size: NA
CDR3 DNA: TGCGCCAGCAGCCAAGATCCTAGCGCTACGGGCACAGATACGCAGTATTTT
CDR3 protein: CASSQDPSATGTDTQYF

D gene: NA
J gene: TRBJ1-1
V gene: TRBV29-1
clone size: NA
CDR3 DNA: TGCAGCGTTCTCAGGACTCCTGGTGGGACTGAAGCTTTCTTT
CDR3 protein: CSVLRTPGGTEAFF

D gene: NA
J gene: TRBJ2-7
V gene: TRBV4-3
clone size: NA
CDR3 DNA: TGCGCCAGCAGCCAAGATTTTACAGGGCCCTACGAGCAGTACTTC
CDR3 protein: CASSQDFTGPYEQYF

D gene: NA
J gene: TRBJ1-4
V gene: TRBV9
clone size: NA
CDR3 DNA: TGTGCCAGCAGCGTTGGGGGAGGCCGTAATGAAAAACTGTTTTTT
CDR3 protein: CASSVGGGRNEKLFF

D gene: TRBD2
J gene: TRBJ2-5
V gene: TRBV10-3
clone size: NA
CDR3 DNA: TGTGCCATCAGCCCCGGGACTAGCGGGGGGGAGGGAGAGACCCAGTACTTC
CDR3 protein: CAISPGTSGGEGETQYF

D gene: NA
J gene: TRBJ1-2
V gene: TRBV5-1
clone size: NA
CDR3 DNA: TGCGCCAGCAGCTTTTTAAACCAGGTTGGCTACACCTTC
CDR3 protein: CASSFLNQVGYTF

D gene: NA
J gene: TRBJ1-2
V gene: TRBV28
clone size: NA
CDR3 DNA: TGTGCCAGCAGTTGGCCTGGACAACCGCAAGGCTACACCTTC
CDR3 protein: CASSWPGQPQGYTF

D gene: TRBD2
J gene: TRBJ2-3
V gene: TRBV7-9
clone size: NA
CDR3 DNA: TGTGCCAGCAGCTTGGTGACGACTAGCGGGAGGACGGATACGCAGTATTTT
CDR3 protein: CASSLVTTSGRTDTQYF

D gene: TRBD1
J gene: TRBJ2-7
V gene: TRBV25-1
clone size: NA
CDR3 DNA: TGTGCCAGCGGTCGACAGGGATCCTACGAGCAGTACTTC
CDR3 protein: CASGRQGSYEQYF

D gene: TRBD1
J gene: TRBJ2-2
V gene: TRBV7-3
clone size: NA
CDR3 DNA: TGTGCCAGCAGCTTGGGTGCCAGGGGGCTATACACCGGGGAGCTGTTTTTT
CDR3 protein: CASSLGARGLYTGELFF

D gene: TRBD1
J gene: TRBJ2-3
V gene: TRBV18
clone size: NA
CDR3 DNA: TGTGCCAGCTCACCCGTTCCGGGACAGGGCACAGATACGCAGTATTTT
CDR3 protein: CASSPVPGQGTDTQYF